These 10 T cell receptor beta chains were all obtained from the same sample, sequenced in a study of spatial heterogeneity in lung cancer (dated by TCRdb to the late 2010s). The intended sense of this specimen's time point label: sample taken at primary tumor resection. Study-wide findings and limitations: The tumor nonsynonymous mutation count correlated with the number of expanded intratumoral alpha and beta TCRs.

The antigens of these receptors remain unknown. Libraries were prepared through 5' RACE. These reads were obtained on a NextSeq 500. The public sequencing data were trimmed at Q25 with fastp and processed into clonotypes with MiXCR by TCRdb, which kept only in-frame beta chains. Each CDR3 protein gets just one entry, which takes the most common genes and DNA from the rows behind it. This sample has some 4,800 distinct CDR3 sequences in its table, and around 11% of those were observed once. The ten largest clonotypes hold about a quarter of the sample. Material: lung tumor tissue, obtained at surgery. These receptors originate from a male donor with early-stage non-small cell lung cancer.

By frequency in the sample, this clonotype is medium-sized (0.01 to 0.1%). This beta chain is off target for a library built for alpha chains, so its abundance means little. The V and J genes are TRBV7-3 and TRBJ1-1; D is perhaps TRBD1 (5 bases). The CDR3 extends over 14 amino acids. Germline V gives CDR1 SGHTA, CDR2 FQGTGA. Trimming stripped 2 bases from V and 0 bases from J, with 7 bases between. DNA of the CDR3: TGTGCCAGCAGCTTACTAGGGGTGAACACTGAAGCTTTCTTT. Its translation is CASSLLGVNTEAFF.

This clonotype was seen repeatedly, ten times or more. This beta chain is an unintended read in a library built for alpha chains; its size means little. V is TRBV18 and J is TRBJ1-4; possible D gene TRBD1, 6 bases. The CDR3 runs 14 residues. The ends were cut back, 6 bases at V and 8 bases at J, with 16 bases in the middle. Germline lookup yields CDR1 KGHSH and CDR2 LQKENI. The CDR3 DNA reads TGTGCCAGCTCGCGGGACAACGAACGGGAAAAACTGTTTTTT. This translates into CASSRDNEREKLFF.

This clonotype was observed at least ten times. Being off target in a library aimed at alpha chains, this beta chain has a size of little meaning. The chain uses TRBV7-2 and TRBJ2-6; D uncertain. Germline loops: CDR1 SGHTA, CDR2 FQGNSA. Trimming pared 2 bases from V and 2 bases from J, leaving 13 bases between. The CDR3 is made up of 17 amino acids. Written as DNA, the CDR3 is TGTGCCAGCAGCTTATGGGTCAGAAGGGCTGGGGCCAACGTCCTGACTTTC. Residues: CASSLWVRRAGANVLTF.

By share, this clonotype counts as medium-sized. This beta chain was picked up by a library intended for alpha chains and is off target, so its count carries little meaning. The chain employs TRBV28 and TRBJ2-7, with 11 bases fitting TRBD2. V shed 10 bases, J shed 6 bases, and the junction held 23 bases outside the gene matches. This CDR3 region has 18 residues. Per the germline V gene, CDR1 is MDHEN and CDR2 is SYDVKM. CDR3 DNA: TGTGCCACCACCAGAATGGGGGTAGCGGGAGGGTTTTTTGGCGAGCAGTACTTC. This encodes CATTRMGVAGGFFGEQYF.

At least ten counts were recorded for this clonotype. This beta chain is an unintended read in a library built for alpha chains; its size means little. The chain couples TRBV27 to TRBJ2-7, with 10 positions matching TRBD1. CDR1 and CDR2 (germline): MNHEY, SMNVEV (reference sequence). Germline trimming cut 2 bases from V and 4 bases from J; bases unmatched to any gene: 8. The CDR3 runs to 16 residues. The CDR3 DNA sequence: TGTGCCAGCAGTTTACAATTGGGACAGGGGCTGTACGAGCAGTACTTC. Amino acids: CASSLQLGQGLYEQYF.

About this clonotype itself: Since it is a stray read in a library aimed at alpha chains, this beta chain has a size that is not meaningful. V gene TRBV12-3 or TRBV12-4 combines with J gene TRBJ2-3; D gene unclear. The CDR3 spans 11 residues. V was cut by 3 bases and J by 3 bases, with 1 base left in between. In nucleotides, the CDR3 is TGTGCCAGCAGTTTGACAGATACGCAGTATTTT. Translated: CASSLTDTQYF.

This clonotype is deemed medium-sized. The library was prepared for alpha chains; this beta chain is a stray read, so its frequency means little. The V and J genes are TRBV30 and TRBJ2-7, with TRBD2 matching over 13 bases. Germline V lookup: CDR1 GTSNPN, CDR2 SVGIG (reference sequence). V was clipped by 4 bases and J by 2 bases; unmatched bases: 8. The CDR3 is 16 residues long. The CDR3 bases are TGTGCCTGGACGTTCGGAACTAGCGGGAGGGCCTACGAGCAGTACTTC. It is translated as CAWTFGTSGRAYEQYF.

Turning to this clonotype: Found in a library prepared for alpha chains, this beta chain is an off-target read, and its abundance has little meaning. The gene calls are TRBV3-1 and TRBJ1-1, with unresolved D. The CDR3 is 12 amino acids. V was pared by 1 base and J by 7 bases, with 7 bases between. The V gene's germline CDR1 is LGHDT and CDR2 YNNKEL (reference sequence). The CDR3, as DNA: TGTGCCAGCAGCCAAGGCAGCCGTGAAGCTTTCTTT. Translation gives CASSQGSREAFF.

This clonotype counts as medium-sized (0.01 to 0.1%). The library was prepared for alpha chains; this beta chain is a stray read, so its frequency means little. The CDR3 loop is CSVQPGTPTYEQYF. CDR3 nucleotide sequence: TGCAGCGTTCAACCAGGGACTCCAACCTACGAGCAGTACTTC. This chain links TRBV29-1 with TRBJ2-7; a weak D match, TRBD2 (6 bases). Germline-derived CDR1 and CDR2 are SQVTM and ANQGSEA. The CDR3 spans 14 residues. V was clipped by 5 bases and J by 2 bases, with 16 bases between them.

Within the sample, this clonotype is large (0.1 to 1%). Since it is a stray read in a library aimed at alpha chains, this beta chain has a size that is not meaningful. The DNA for the CDR3 is TGCAGTGCCGACGCTGGGACCGGCCCTCATGGCTACACCTTC. It is translated as CSADAGTGPHGYTF. The chain links TRBV20-1 to TRBJ1-2; a weak D match, TRBD1 (5 bases). The CDR3 contains 14 residues. Germline CDR1 DFQATT, CDR2 SNEGSKA (reference sequence). Trimming removed 6 bases at V and 6 bases at J, with 20 bases between.